These 8 T cell receptor beta chains came from one sample sequenced in a study of cytomegalovirus exposure and HLA in healthy donors. 60 Vbeta and 13 Jbeta primers were used in PCR. Only in-frame clones appear in the TCRdb table, and some are missing; sequencing was by immunoSEQ multiplex PCR. Among approximately 160,000 clones, about two thirds were seen once, and the ten largest hold 3.5% to 5%. Sequenced: PBMCs. The source is a woman aged 18 to 35 in good health and CMV-seropositive.

V gene TRBV9 combines with J gene TRBJ2-1; 8 bases map to TRBD1. The CDR3 is 16 amino acids. V lost 4 bases to trimming and J lost 3 bases; unmatched junction nucleotides: 9. The germline V gene has CDR1 SGDLS and CDR2 YYNGEE. CDR3 sequence: CASSHPRGPGYNEQFF. The CDR3 DNA reads TGTGCCAGCAGCCACCCCAGGGGGCCGGGCTACAATGAGCAGTTCTTC.

The chain uses TRBV5-6 and TRBJ2-3; D is possibly TRBD1 (6 bases). With 4 bases removed from V and 2 bases from J, the gap between germline ends came to 17 bases. CDR1 SGHDT and CDR2 YYEEEE come from the germline V gene. The CDR3 totals 16 residues. This chain's CDR3 is CASSLMGQKNTDTQYF. The DNA of the CDR3 is TGTGCCAGCAGCCTGATGGGACAAAAAAACACAGATACGCAGTATTTT.

The rearrangement uses TRBV5-1 and TRBJ2-1, with 11 bases matching TRBD2. The germline V gene encodes CDR1 SGHRS and CDR2 YFSETQ. CDR3 length: 16 amino acids. V was pared by 4 bases and J by 4 bases, with 7 bases of the junction left unmatched. The CDR3 loop reads CASSLVAGGSYNEQFF. DNA of the CDR3: TGCGCCAGCAGCCTTGTAGCGGGAGGGTCTTACAATGAGCAGTTCTTC.

The chain joins TRBV5-1 to TRBJ2-5, with 8 bases lining up with TRBD1. The CDR3 is 14 amino acids. J was trimmed by 3 bases and V by 0 bases; bases with no gene match: 1. In germline, CDR1 is SGHRS, CDR2 YFSETQ. The CDR3 spells CASSLGQGKETQYF. CDR3 nucleotide sequence: TGCGCCAGCAGCTTGGGACAGGGGAAAGAGACCCAGTACTTC.

This clone has only one observation. This sequence joins TRBV5-6 and TRBJ2-1; D is perhaps TRBD1 (6 bases). There are 12 residues in the CDR3. V was shortened by 4 bases and J by 8 bases, with 10 bases between the two germline ends. The germline CDR1 and CDR2 sequences are SGHDT and YYEEEE. Here the CDR3 DNA reads TGTGCCAGCAGCCAGGACAGCCATGAGCAGTTCTTC. It encodes CASSQDSHEQFF.

This rearrangement joins TRBV4-1 to TRBJ1-5; D might be TRBD1 (5 bases). Germline CDR1 reads MGHRA; CDR2 reads YSYEKL. This CDR3 is built from 14 residues. Trimming took off 5 bases at V and 4 bases at J, with 12 bases between the two ends. The CDR3 sequence: CASSWGTRNQPQHF. The CDR3 region has the DNA TGCGCCAGCAGCTGGGGGACTAGGAATCAGCCCCAGCATTTT.

This clone was counted a single time. The CDR3 protein is CASSPQYSGGSREQYF. The CDR3 nucleotides read TGTGCCAGTAGTCCCCAATACAGCGGGGGCTCCCGCGAGCAGTACTTC. V is TRBV19 and J is TRBJ2-7, with 8 bases fitting TRBD2. The V and J ends lost 5 bases and 6 bases, in that order; junction bases with no gene match: 15. Germline V gives CDR1 LNHDA, CDR2 SQIVND (reference sequence). CDR3 size: 16 residues. The variable domain in full, with the rest retrieved from reference TRBV19 and TRBJ2-7, is DGGITQSPKYLFRKEGQNVTLSCEQNLNHDAMYWYRQDPGQGLRLIYYSQIVNDFQKGDIAEGYSVSREKKESFPLTVTSAQKNPTAFYLCASSPQYSGGSREQYFGPGTRLTVT.

The gene calls are TRBV18 and TRBJ2-3, with D possibly being TRBD1 (6 bases). Germline assignment: CDR1 KGHSH and CDR2 LQKENI. The CDR3 covers 14 residues. V lost 3 bases and J lost 2, with 9 bases in between. The CDR3 here is CASSPQGITDTQYF. CDR3 DNA sequence: TGTGCCAGCTCACCCCAGGGGATCACAGATACGCAGTATTTT.